A single sample gave rise to the 8 T cell receptor beta chains below, sequenced in a study of shared clonotypes between healthy human individuals. Using immunoSEQ multiplex PCR, the repertoire was profiled, and TCRdb retains in-frame clones only, with some absent. The repertoire has over a million clones, about 76% of them found once; the top ten carry about 1.5%. The sequencing sample was made of memory CD4+ T cells sorted from blood. The subset: CD45RA-negative fraction. The receptors were sampled from a man in his late teens or twenties in good health.

V is TRBV29-1 and J is TRBJ2-1; D might be TRBD1 (6 bases). Germline CDR1 reads SQVTM; CDR2 reads ANQGSEA. V lost 7 bases and J lost 5, with 15 bases in between. The CDR3 runs to 13 residues. CDR3 loop: CSGPRDTDNEQFF. CDR3 sequence (DNA): TGCAGCGGACCCCGGGACACAGACAATGAGCAGTTCTTC.

In its sample, this clone was seen a few times. DNA of the CDR3: TGTGCCAGCAGGGGGATCGGGACTTATAGCAATCAGCCCCAGCATTTT. It yields the protein CASRGIGTYSNQPQHF. The chain links TRBV28 to TRBJ1-5; maybe TRBD1 (5 bases). The length of the CDR3 is 16 residues. Germline assignment: CDR1 MDHEN and CDR2 SYDVKM. The V and J ends lost 6 bases and 0 bases respectively, with 15 bases between them.

The chain combines TRBV29-1 with TRBJ2-1; 8 bases match TRBD1. Germline values: CDR1 SQVTM, CDR2 ANQGSEA. J gave up 5 bases and V 4 bases, and 13 bases lay outside the gene matches. The CDR3 loop spans 16 amino acids. In DNA form, the CDR3 reads TGCAGCGTTGGGGGGACCGTTGACAGGGGCCACAATGAGCAGTTCTTC. This translates into CSVGGTVDRGHNEQFF.

For the CDR3, the DNA is TGTGCCAGCCGGGGGTTTGGAAATGAGCAGTTCTTC. It codes for CASRGFGNEQFF. The chain uses TRBV6-5 and TRBJ2-1; D may be TRBD2 (6 bases). Germline V lookup: CDR1 MNHEY, CDR2 SVGAGI. The CDR3 spans 12 residues. V lost 8 bases to trimming and J lost 7 bases, with 12 bases between them.

V usage is TRBV6-6 and J usage is TRBJ2-7, with 7 bases fitting TRBD1. Looked up from germline, CDR1 is MNHNY and CDR2 is SVGAGI (reference sequence). This CDR3 comprises 14 residues. The V segment lost 5 bases and the J segment 2 bases; nucleotides outside the gene matches: 6. CDR3 coding DNA: TGTGCCAGCAGTCGCGCAGGGACAGCCTACGAGCAGTACTTC. Its translation: CASSRAGTAYEQYF.

The V and J genes are TRBV2 and TRBJ2-7, with 10 bases matching TRBD1. The CDR3 runs 14 residues. The V gene end was trimmed by 6 bases and the J gene end by 2 bases; junction bases not matched to a gene: 4. CDR1 is SNHLY and CDR2 is FYNNEI in the germline V gene. CDR3 bases: TGTGCCAGCAGGACAGGGGGCAGTGCCTACGAGCAGTACTTC. It codes for CASRTGGSAYEQYF. The complete variable domain, with remaining parts taken from reference TRBV2 and TRBJ2-7, reads EPEVTQTPSHQVTQMGQEVILRCVPISNHLYFYWYRQILGQKVEFLVSFYNNEISEKSEIFDDQFSVERPDGSNFTLKIRSTKLEDSAMYFCASRTGGSAYEQYFGPGTRLTVT.

This chain connects TRBV9 to TRBJ1-1; possibly TRBD1 for D (6 bases). This CDR3 is 17 amino acids long. Looked up from germline, CDR1 is SGDLS and CDR2 is YYNGEE. V lost 4 bases and J lost 0, with 19 bases in between. The CDR3, as DNA: TGTGCCAGCAGCCCCCGAGGGGGGGCGGGGATGAACACTGAAGCTTTCTTT. This codes for CASSPRGGAGMNTEAFF.

The chain recombines TRBV4-1 with TRBJ2-5, with TRBD1 as a possible D gene (6 bases). The CDR3 totals 15 residues. Germline CDR1 reads MGHRA; CDR2 reads YSYEKL. V was trimmed by 0 bases and J by 7 bases, leaving 15 bases between them. As DNA, the CDR3 is TGCGCCAGCAGCCAAGATCGGGCAGGGGTATCGACCCAGTACTTC. Translated: CASSQDRAGVSTQYF.